These T cell receptor beta chains were read from a single sample in a study of identical twins. TCRdb ran MiXCR on the 5' RACE reads and lists one entry per CDR3 protein. This table holds 240,000 or so distinct CDR3 sequences, roughly 7% found once. These same records also appear under a second study, on yellow fever vaccine responses in identical twins.

Sequencing was done on a sample of memory (CD45RO+) T cells sorted from blood. These receptor sequences come from a woman aged 18 to 35 in good health. Both conserved end residues are part of each CDR3. The D gene is left open where the match is weak. Clone size appears in some rows only: once, few, many, or a class for an expanded clone.

>TRBV24-1|TRBJ2-1|-|TRBD1
CATSTGQDLHPIKFF
TGTGCCACCAGTACAGGACAGGACTTACACCCGATTAAATTCTTC
>TRBV20-1|TRBJ2-1|few|-
CSARDRQRLSSYNEQFF
TGCAGTGCTAGAGATCGACAGCGCCTAAGCTCCTACAATGAGCAGTTCTTC
>TRBV7-8|TRBJ2-1|many|-
CASSLGAAIGYNEQFF
TGTGCCAGCAGCTTAGGGGCCGCAATCGGCTACAATGAGCAGTTCTTC
>TRBV20-1|TRBJ2-1|few|TRBD2
CSARDLTSEHNEQFF
TGCAGTGCTAGAGATTTGACTAGCGAGCACAATGAGCAGTTCTTC
>TRBV2|TRBJ1-2|many|-
CASRGQLIYGYTF
TGTGCCAGCAGGGGACAACTCATCTATGGCTACACCTTC
>TRBV3-1|TRBJ1-2|-|TRBD1
CASSQGTGMVGYTF
TGTGCCAGCAGCCAAGGGACAGGGATGGTTGGCTACACCTTC
>TRBV7-2|TRBJ2-1|-|-
CASSLAQIVNEQFF
TGTGCCAGCAGCTTAGCCCAGATTGTCAATGAGCAGTTCTTC
>TRBV29-1|TRBJ1-2|few|-
CSALLDMNYGYTF
TGCAGCGCCCTTCTCGACATGAACTATGGCTACACCTTC
>TRBV5-4|TRBJ2-2|-|-
CASSSLSARTLGDTGELFF
TGTGCCAGCAGCTCCCTATCGGCTAGAACTTTGGGAGACACCGGGGAGCTGTTTTTT
>TRBV7-8|TRBJ1-2|many|-
CASSRALSKDYGYTF
TGTGCCAGCAGCCGCGCCCTTTCAAAGGACTATGGCTACACCTTC
>TRBV25-1|TRBJ2-7|-|TRBD1
CASSETGGIYEQYF
TGTGCCAGCAGTGAGACAGGGGGTATCTACGAGCAGTACTTC